This T cell receptor beta chain came from a study of identifying expanded T cells in peripheral blood. Study-level points and caveats: Clone count variance between approximately two-week samples rose with total template count.

Clones were read by immunoSEQ multiplex PCR, and TCRdb kept only the in-frame ones, dropping some. The sample yields 100,000 or so clones, around 88% seen once. With respect to this clone: Its antigen is not known.

This CDR3 has 16 amino acids. Trimming pared 0 bases from V and 1 base from J, leaving 10 bases between. Germline assignment: CDR1 LGHNA and CDR2 YNFKEQ. This TCR was recovered from a person aged 18 to 75 in good health. The sample consisted of blood. The J gene is TRBJ1-5, the V gene TRBV4-2; possibly TRBD1 for D (5 bases). CDR3 residues: CASSQEIGASNQPQHF. CDR3 bases: TGTGCCAGCAGCCAAGAAATAGGGGCAAGCAATCAGCCCCAGCATTTT.